This note documents a single T cell receptor beta chain sequence. These data come from a study of blood T cell repertoires in COVID-19. Deletions cut 0 bases from V and 0 bases from J, with 15 bases between. Germline CDR1 reads LGHDT; CDR2 reads YNNKEL (reference sequence). The CDR3 sequence is 17 residues long. Profiled with immunoSEQ multiplex PCR; TCRdb holds only in-frame clones, not every one. Of some 180,000 clones in the sample, roughly 80% were seen once. This sequence originates from a man aged 55-75 years with acute or convalescent COVID-19. The sequenced sample was peripheral blood. The chain has TRBV3-1 (or the pseudogene TRBV3-2) and TRBJ2-7; D might be TRBD2 (5 bases). The CDR3 region is CASSQDWASRISYEQYF. The CDR3 region has the DNA TGTGCCAGCAGCCAAGATTGGGCTAGCAGAATCTCCTACGAGCAGTACTTC.